This entry lists 16 T cell receptor beta chains sequenced from one sample in a study of T cells in narcolepsy. Libraries were prepared by immunoSEQ multiplex PCR; TCRdb keeps only in-frame clonotypes and omits some of them. The repertoire holds some 30,000 clones, with around 80% as singletons. The material sequenced was CD45RA- memory CD4+ T cells from PBMCs. All receptors come from a human donor with narcolepsy.

The genes are TRBV5-1 and TRBJ1-6; a possible D gene is TRBD1 (5 bases). Germline loops: CDR1 SGHRS, CDR2 YFSETQ. There are 18 residues in the CDR3. V lost 0 bases, J lost 0 bases, and 13 bases lay in between. This CDR3 is CASSLESTASSYNSPLHF. The CDR3 DNA reads as TGCGCCAGCAGCTTGGAATCGACAGCCAGCTCCTATAATTCACCCCTCCACTTT.

This clone was seen just once. The chain carries TRBV4-3 and TRBJ1-1, with D maybe TRBD1 (5 bases). Germline lookup yields CDR1 LGHNA and CDR2 YSLEER. Trimming pared 0 bases from V and 7 bases from J, leaving 12 bases between. The CDR3 is 14 amino acids. The CDR3 spells CASSQDSWGSEAFF. The CDR3 region has the DNA TGCGCCAGCAGCCAAGACTCCTGGGGGAGTGAAGCTTTCTTT.

There are a few counts of this clone. The chain employs TRBV7-9 and TRBJ2-5, with 7 bases aligning to TRBD2. This CDR3 has 14 amino acids. V shed 1 base, J shed 3 bases, and the junction held 2 bases outside the gene matches. Germline V gene sequence: CDR1 SEHNR, CDR2 FQNEAQ (reference sequence). The CDR3, as DNA: TGTGCCAGCAGCTTAGAGCGGGGAAAAGAGACCCAGTACTTC. It is translated as CASSLERGKETQYF.

This sequence joins TRBV6-1 and TRBJ1-2; D gene unclear. CDR1 is MNHNS and CDR2 is SASEGT in the germline V gene. The CDR3 consists of 14 residues. V lost 7 bases to trimming and J lost 0 bases, with 12 bases between them. Written as DNA, the CDR3 is TGTGCCAGCACCTCAGAGCAGCCTAACTATGGCTACACCTTC. This codes for CASTSEQPNYGYTF.

V is TRBV7-2 and J is TRBJ1-5; a possible D gene is TRBD1 (6 bases). V shed 3 bases and J shed 0 bases, with 15 bases lying between them. CDR1 SGHTA and CDR2 FQGNSA come from the germline V gene. The CDR3 runs to 17 residues. The CDR3 here is CASSLTGISISNQPQHF. The CDR3 nucleotides are TGTGCCAGCAGCTTGACAGGAATCTCGATTAGCAATCAGCCCCAGCATTTT.

The V and J genes are TRBV7-2 and TRBJ2-3, with D possibly TRBD1 on 5 matching bases. The ends were cut back, 5 bases at V and 5 bases at J, with 17 bases in the middle. Germline assignment: CDR1 SGHTA and CDR2 FQGNSA. The CDR3 loop spans 15 amino acids. The CDR3 spells CASSTRQTLGDTQYF. The DNA of the CDR3 is TGTGCCAGCAGCACCAGACAGACATTAGGAGATACGCAGTATTTT.

The chain's CDR3 is CASSLDVGREYYGYTF. Written as DNA, the CDR3 is TGTGCCAGCAGCTTAGACGTAGGCAGGGAGTACTATGGCTACACCTTC. The rearrangement links TRBV7-2 to TRBJ1-2; perhaps TRBD1 as D (5 bases). There are 16 residues in the CDR3. The germline V gene has CDR1 SGHTA and CDR2 FQGNSA. Trimming shortened V by 1 base and J by 3 bases, and 15 bases separated the two germline ends.

This chain connects TRBV9 to TRBJ2-2; 8 positions match TRBD2. CDR3 size: 16 residues. V shed 4 bases, J shed 0 bases, and the junction held 5 bases outside the gene matches. CDR1 SGDLS and CDR2 YYNGEE come from the germline V gene. CDR3: CASSPGGKSNTGELFF. The CDR3 nucleotides read TGTGCCAGCAGCCCGGGGGGGAAATCGAACACCGGGGAGCTGTTTTTT.

The rearrangement joins TRBV6-5 to TRBJ1-1; TRBD1 matches at 9 bases. Germline CDR1 is MNHEY and CDR2 is SVGAGI. The V segment lost 1 base and the J segment 4 bases; nucleotides outside the gene matches: 1. The CDR3 is 14 amino acids. The CDR3 region has the DNA TGTGCCAGCAGTTACTTGACAGGGGGCACTGAAGCTTTCTTT. Residues: CASSYLTGGTEAFF.

The chain employs TRBV7-8 and TRBJ1-4, with D perhaps matching TRBD1 (5 bases). The CDR3 consists of 17 residues. Germline-derived CDR1 and CDR2 are SGHVS and FQNEAQ. V dropped 4 bases and J dropped 4 bases, with 19 bases sitting between them. The CDR3 DNA reads TGTGCCAGCAGCTCCCCCGGGGGGAGCAGGGATAATGAAAAACTGTTTTTT. It translates to CASSSPGGSRDNEKLFF.

This clone was observed a handful of times. The gene calls are TRBV15 and TRBJ1-5; possible D gene TRBD1, 6 bases. Germline CDR1 and CDR2: LNHNV and YYDKDF (reference sequence). CDR3 length: 16 residues. Trimming stripped 0 bases from V and 6 bases from J, with 15 bases between. The CDR3 region is CATSRERQERGQPQHF. The CDR3 region has the DNA TGTGCCACCAGCAGAGAAAGACAGGAGAGAGGTCAGCCCCAGCATTTT.

The J gene is TRBJ2-3, the V gene TRBV6-1, with no clear D. The CDR3 consists of 11 residues. Trimming left V 2 bases short and J 5 bases short, with 2 bases between. Germline assignment: CDR1 MNHNS and CDR2 SASEGT. Written as DNA, the CDR3 is TGTGCCAGCAGTGAAAAAGATACGCAGTATTTT. It translates to CASSEKDTQYF.

The chain uses TRBV7-3 and TRBJ1-4; 7 bases agree with TRBD1. Trimming at V came to 5 bases and at J to 2 bases, leaving 8 bases not matched to a gene. Looked up from germline, CDR1 is SGHTA and CDR2 is FQGTGA. The CDR3 is made up of 16 amino acids. CDR3 sequence reads: CASSVQGRGTNEKLFF. The DNA of the CDR3 is TGTGCCAGCAGCGTACAGGGGCGGGGGACTAATGAAAAACTGTTTTTT.

This chain joins TRBV6-1 and TRBJ2-7; D is unclear. This CDR3 is 15 amino acids long. CDR1 is MNHNS, CDR2 SASEGT, per germline. Trimming shortened V by 1 base and J by 2 bases, and 12 bases separated the two germline ends. The CDR3 region has the DNA TGTGCCAGCAGTGAAGGGTGGGGTGCCCCCTACGAGCAGTACTTC. Translated, it gives CASSEGWGAPYEQYF.

The J gene is TRBJ1-5, the V gene TRBV2, with 9 bases that match TRBD1. Germline V gene lookup returns CDR1 SNHLY and CDR2 FYNNEI. With V trimmed by 7 bases and J by 2 bases, 15 bases remained unmatched. The CDR3 has 18 amino acids. The CDR3 bases are TGTGCCAGCATCCAACCGGGACAGGGAAAGTTTGGCAATCAGCCCCAGCATTTT. Amino acids: CASIQPGQGKFGNQPQHF.

The chain carries TRBV5-5 and TRBJ1-6, with 8 bases fitting TRBD1. The junction had 7 bases not matched to a gene; V was cut back by 3 bases and J by 8 bases. The CDR3 is made up of 15 amino acids. Germline assignment: CDR1 SGHKS and CDR2 YYEKEE (reference sequence). The CDR3 DNA reads TGTGCCAGCAGCTCCTTTGGGGACAGGTATTCACCCCTCCACTTT. It codes for CASSSFGDRYSPLHF.